The 22 T cell receptor beta chains below come from one sample, sequenced in a study of T cell changes during pregnancy in multiple sclerosis. Profiling relied on immunoSEQ multiplex PCR, and the TCRdb table lists in-frame clones only, not all of them. Among around 130,000 clones listed, 93% were seen once. Sequenced here: peripheral blood, sampled before pregnancy. Every receptor here comes from a female donor with multiple sclerosis, enrolled in a pregnancy study.

This chain connects TRBV13 to TRBJ2-3; TRBD2 aligns across 15 bases. V lost 5 bases and J lost 5; bases outside the gene matches: 8. The CDR3 spans 17 residues. Germline V gene lookup returns CDR1 PRHDT and CDR2 FYEKMQ (reference sequence). The CDR3 bases are TGTGCCAGCAGCAGACGGACTAGCGGGGGGGCCGGAGATACGCAGTATTTT. This encodes CASSRRTSGGAGDTQYF.

The chain carries TRBV30 and TRBJ1-2; 9 nucleotides align to TRBD1. V shed 7 bases, J shed 2 bases, and the junction held 5 bases outside the gene matches. The CDR3 sequence is 13 residues long. The germline gives CDR1 GTSNPN, CDR2 SVGIG (reference sequence). In nucleotides, the CDR3 is TGTGCCTTTTCCGGACAGGGGAACTATGGCTACACCTTC. This translates into CAFSGQGNYGYTF. Looking up the rest from reference TRBV30 and TRBJ1-2 gives the full variable domain: SQTIHQWPATLVQPVGSPLSLECTVEGTSNPNLYWYRQAAGRGLQLLFYSVGIGQISSEVPQNLSASRPQDRQFILSSKKLLLSDSGFYLCAFSGQGNYGYTFGSGTRLTVV.

The chain uses TRBV6-1 and TRBJ2-3; no clear D gene. CDR3 length: 15 amino acids. Germline CDR1 reads MNHNS; CDR2 reads SASEGT. Trimming cost V 8 bases and J 0 bases, with 15 bases left between them. The DNA of the CDR3 is TGTGCCAGCGCTAGGTTGCCTTGGAGCACAGATACGCAGTATTTT. Protein: CASARLPWSTDTQYF.

The gene calls are TRBV6-5 and TRBJ1-2; D is unresolved. There are 13 residues in the CDR3. Germline CDR1 is MNHEY and CDR2 is SVGAGI. V was cut by 4 bases and J by 5 bases, with 11 bases left in between. In DNA form, the CDR3 reads TGTGCCAGCAGTTCTGGCCAGGCTTATGGCTACACCTTC. This gives the protein CASSSGQAYGYTF.

J is TRBJ2-5 and V is TRBV11-3; D is unresolved. Germline V gene lookup returns CDR1 SGHNT and CDR2 YENEEA. Trimming stripped 0 bases from V and 4 bases from J, with 6 bases between. This CDR3 contains 13 residues. The DNA of the CDR3 is TGTGCCAGCAGCTTAGAAACCGGAGAGACCCAGTACTTC. Residues: CASSLETGETQYF. Using reference TRBV11-3 and TRBJ2-5 for the parts outside the CDR3, the full variable domain is EAGVVQSPRYKIIEKKQPVAFWCNPISGHNTLYWYLQNLGQGPELLIRYENEEAVDDSQLPKDRFSAERLKGVDSTLKIQPAELGDSAVYLCASSLETGETQYFGPGTRLLVL.

The chain has TRBV5-8 and TRBJ1-5, with 9 bases matching TRBD1. This CDR3 is 20 amino acids long. After removal of 3 bases from V and 0 bases from J, the junction contained 16 bases not matched to a gene. Germline-derived CDR1 and CDR2 are SGHTS and YDEGEE. The CDR3 DNA reads TGTGCCAGCAGCTCCCTGAGGTGGACAGGGGCCTCGTATAGCAATCAGCCCCAGCATTTT. Residues: CASSSLRWTGASYSNQPQHF.

V usage is TRBV5-4 and J usage is TRBJ2-3, with TRBD1 matching over 8 bases. With 5 bases clipped from V and 5 bases from J, the junction kept 7 bases outside the gene matches. The CDR3 consists of 14 residues. Germline assignment: CDR1 SGHNT and CDR2 YYREEE (reference sequence). In nucleotides, the CDR3 is TGTGCCAGCAGACCCGACAGGGGAGTAGATACGCAGTATTTT. This translates into CASRPDRGVDTQYF.

The rearrangement uses TRBV2 and TRBJ1-1; TRBD1 matches at 9 bases. V lost 6 bases, J lost 4 bases, and 6 bases stayed unmatched. CDR1 SNHLY and CDR2 FYNNEI come from the germline V gene. The CDR3 has 14 residues. The CDR3 bases are TGTGCCAGCAGCACCGGGACAGGGATCACTGAAGCTTTCTTT. It encodes CASSTGTGITEAFF.

This chain joins TRBV6-5 and TRBJ2-7, with D possibly matching TRBD2 (5 bases). Germline V gene data show CDR1 as MNHEY and CDR2 as SVGAGI. The CDR3 length is 13 residues. V lost 7 bases and J lost 4, with 14 bases in between. The CDR3 coding sequence is TGTGCCAGCACCCCGGGGTCTTTATACGAGCAGTACTTC. This codes for CASTPGSLYEQYF.

V gene TRBV7-9 combines with J gene TRBJ1-1, with a possible D match to TRBD1 (6 bases). The CDR3 is made up of 15 amino acids. Germline V gene data show CDR1 as SEHNR and CDR2 as FQNEAQ (reference sequence). The germline V and J ends were trimmed by 0 bases and 2 bases, with 10 bases remaining between them. In nucleotides, the CDR3 is TGTGCCAGCAGCTTAGCGCAGGGGCAAAACACTGAAGCTTTCTTT. Its translation is CASSLAQGQNTEAFF.

This clone was detected only once. The chain carries TRBV12-2 and TRBJ2-5; the table calls TRBD2, which could not be checked here. TRBV12-2 is designated a pseudogene. The CDR3 covers 16 residues. CDR3 loop: CASRLEEGRVQETQYF. Written as DNA, the CDR3 is TGTGCAAGTCGCTTAGAGGAGGGCAGGGTCCAAGAGACCCAGTACTTC.

V gene TRBV5-4 combines with J gene TRBJ1-4; a weak D match, TRBD1 (6 bases). The CDR3 runs to 15 residues. Germline CDR1 and CDR2: SGHNT and YYREEE (reference sequence). Between the trimmed V and J ends, which lost 4 bases and 2 bases, there was a span of 12 bases. The CDR3 DNA sequence: TGTGCCAGCAGCACCGGGACAACGACTAATGAAAAACTGTTTTTT. Protein sequence: CASSTGTTTNEKLFF.

The gene calls are TRBV27 and TRBJ2-7, with TRBD1 matching 8 bases. The CDR3 runs 13 residues. The germline V gene has CDR1 MNHEY and CDR2 SMNVEV (reference sequence). With V trimmed by 9 bases and J by 6 bases, 10 bases remained unmatched. This chain's CDR3 is CARLQQGASEQYF. CDR3 DNA sequence: TGTGCCAGGCTTCAGCAGGGGGCTAGCGAGCAGTACTTC.

The chain recombines TRBV7-2 with TRBJ1-1, with TRBD1 matching over 8 bases. This CDR3 has 14 amino acids. Per germline, CDR1 SGHTA and CDR2 FQGNSA. J lost 4 bases, V lost 7 bases, and 8 bases had no gene match. CDR3 nucleotide sequence: TGTGCCAGCAACAGGGGGTACGGGGGCACTGAAGCTTTCTTT. Amino acid sequence: CASNRGYGGTEAFF.

The chain employs TRBV5-4 and TRBJ2-1, with 9 bases fitting TRBD2. The CDR3 contains 15 residues. V lost 3 bases to trimming and J lost 6 bases; unmatched junction nucleotides: 7. Germline-derived CDR1 and CDR2 are SGHNT and YYREEE (reference sequence). This CDR3 is CASSSGLASPNEQFF. In nucleotides, the CDR3 is TGTGCCAGCAGCTCTGGACTAGCGAGCCCCAATGAGCAGTTCTTC.

The chain recombines TRBV5-4 with TRBJ2-7, with 8 bases aligning to TRBD2. Germline loops: CDR1 SGHNT, CDR2 YYREEE (reference sequence). V lost 5 bases and J lost 6; bases outside the gene matches: 10. CDR3 length equals 14 residues. In DNA form, the CDR3 reads TGTGCCAGCAGATCGGGACTAGGGGGTAGCGAGCAGTACTTC. Amino acid sequence: CASRSGLGGSEQYF.

V gene TRBV2 combines with J gene TRBJ2-7, with D maybe TRBD1 (5 bases). CDR3 size: 12 residues. Trimming stripped 7 bases from V and 3 bases from J, with 10 bases between. Germline V CDR1 and CDR2: SNHLY, FYNNEI. This CDR3 reads CASKGSRYEQYF. The CDR3, as DNA: TGTGCCAGCAAGGGGTCCCGCTACGAGCAGTACTTC. Drawing the rest from reference TRBV2 and TRBJ2-7, the complete variable domain is EPEVTQTPSHQVTQMGQEVILRCVPISNHLYFYWYRQILGQKVEFLVSFYNNEISEKSEIFDDQFSVERPDGSNFTLKIRSTKLEDSAMYFCASKGSRYEQYFGPGTRLTVT.

In this sample, this clone turned up once. The chain links TRBV2 to TRBJ1-1; D gene uncertain. CDR1 is SNHLY, CDR2 FYNNEI, per germline. The CDR3 extends over 14 amino acids. Deletions cut 8 bases from V and 4 bases from J, with 17 bases between. CDR3 protein: CASGAEITTTEAFF. The DNA for the CDR3 is TGTGCCAGCGGTGCGGAGATCACTACCACTGAAGCTTTCTTT.

The gene calls are TRBV5-6 and TRBJ1-5, with D uncertain. Germline CDR1 is SGHDT and CDR2 is YYEEEE. Trimming shortened V by 4 bases and J by 0 bases, and 11 bases separated the two germline ends. This CDR3 is built from 15 residues. The CDR3 DNA reads as TGTGCCAGCAGCGTGACGGGAGGTAGCAATCAGCCCCAGCATTTT. Its translation is CASSVTGGSNQPQHF.

This chain connects TRBV10-3 to TRBJ2-2; D perhaps matches TRBD1 (5 bases). V lost 6 bases, J lost 5 bases, and 10 bases lay in between. CDR1 ENHRY and CDR2 SYGVKD come from the germline V gene. The CDR3 loop spans 13 amino acids. CDR3 nucleotide sequence: TGTGCCATCAGGGGGAAGGGGACCGGGGAGCTGTTTTTT. Protein product: CAIRGKGTGELFF.

The chain links TRBV27 to TRBJ2-7; no reliable D call. This CDR3 region has 15 residues. Germline V lookup: CDR1 MNHEY, CDR2 SMNVEV (reference sequence). V lost 6 bases and J 0 bases, leaving 15 bases between the germline ends. The CDR3 bases are TGTGCCAGCAGCCTTTCGGCGGCGTTCTCCTACGAGCAGTACTTC. Encoded protein: CASSLSAAFSYEQYF.

The V and J genes are TRBV7-2 and TRBJ2-4; D may be TRBD1 (6 bases). Trimming left V 4 bases short and J 1 base short, with 8 bases between. Germline CDR1 and CDR2: SGHTA and FQGNSA. This CDR3 has 14 amino acids. The CDR3 DNA reads as TGTGCCAGCAGCTATGACAGGGCCAAAAACATTCAGTACTTC. This translates into CASSYDRAKNIQYF.